The clone carrying this T cell receptor beta chain has a count of ten or more. Its antigen is still unknown. These data originate in a study of read filtering for tumor transcriptome and immune sequencing. For the study at large: After DNase treatment, RNA was made into whole-transcriptome libraries.

Germline V gene data show CDR1 as SNHLY and CDR2 as FYNNEI. The CDR3 length is 15 residues. J was trimmed by 7 bases and V by 0 bases; bases with no gene match: 3. Notes on the study in general: This fraction held mixed bone marrow immune cells after CD138-negative sorting. Correlation between methods rose after single-read clonotypes were removed.

The library was built from approximately 400 ng RNA with molecular barcoded adaptors for alpha/delta and beta/gamma chains. MiXCR was run by TCRdb on the reads, yielding one entry per CDR3 protein. The sample lists 130,000 or so distinct CDR3 sequences, 13% occurring once. The TCR comes from a donor at least 40 years old with multiple myeloma. The chain couples TRBV2 to TRBJ2-1; 10 bases fit TRBD2. Sequenced: a population of CD138-negative cells sorted from bone marrow. The CDR3 protein is CASSEALAGVNEQFF. The CDR3 region has the DNA TGTGCCAGCAGTGAAGCCCTAGCGGGAGTGAATGAGCAGTTCTTC.